This is a list of T cell receptor beta chains from one sample in a study of cytomegalovirus exposure and HLA in healthy donors. Clones were sequenced by immunoSEQ multiplex PCR, and TCRdb holds only the in-frame ones, with some missing. Here the sample spans some 95,000 clones, around four fifths being singletons. The sample consisted of PBMCs. The receptor set was obtained from a man aged 50 or older in good health and CMV-seropositive. CDR3s include the opening cysteine and the closing phenylalanine or tryptophan. A D gene is named only where the DNA matches it firmly. Some rows have no size entry. The others give once, few or many, or a class for an expanded clone.

j_call: TRBJ1-6; clone_size: few; d_call: -; v_call: TRBV7-9; cdr3_nt: TGTGCCAGCAGCTTAGGTCTATTTAATTCACCCCTCCACTTT; cdr3_aa: CASSLGLFNSPLHF
j_call: TRBJ2-1; clone_size: -; d_call: TRBD2; v_call: TRBV7-9; cdr3_nt: TGTGCCATTGATGGGGGGAGGGGACCCAATGAGCAGTTCTTC; cdr3_aa: CAIDGGRGPNEQFF
j_call: TRBJ2-7; clone_size: medium-sized; d_call: TRBD1; v_call: TRBV30; cdr3_nt: TGTGCCTGGGCGCCCGGGACAGGGGACTACGAGCAGTACTTC; cdr3_aa: CAWAPGTGDYEQYF
j_call: TRBJ2-1; clone_size: -; d_call: TRBD2; v_call: TRBV6-4; cdr3_nt: TGTGCCAGCAGTGACTCGGCTAGCGGGGGCAATGAGCAGTTCTTC; cdr3_aa: CASSDSASGGNEQFF
j_call: TRBJ1-2; clone_size: -; d_call: -; v_call: TRBV5-4; cdr3_nt: TGTGCCAGCAGCTTGGCCCCAGGGGCTGGCTACCCCTTC; cdr3_aa: CASSLAPGAGYPF
j_call: TRBJ1-1; clone_size: once; d_call: TRBD1; v_call: TRBV5-1; cdr3_nt: TGCGCCAGCAGCCTATACTCGGACAGGGTAACTGAAGCTTTCTTT; cdr3_aa: CASSLYSDRVTEAFF
j_call: TRBJ2-5; clone_size: -; d_call: TRBD1; v_call: TRBV7-2; cdr3_nt: TGTGCCAGCAGCCCTTCTAGGGACAGGGTGCAGACCCAGTACTTC; cdr3_aa: CASSPSRDRVQTQYF
j_call: TRBJ1-2; clone_size: once; d_call: TRBD1; v_call: TRBV28; cdr3_nt: TGTGCCAGCAGAGGGACAGACTATGGCTACACCTTC; cdr3_aa: CASRGTDYGYTF
j_call: TRBJ2-1; clone_size: -; d_call: TRBD1; v_call: TRBV18; cdr3_nt: TGTGCCAGCTCACCGGGACAGGGCTCCTACAATGAGCAGTTCTTC; cdr3_aa: CASSPGQGSYNEQFF
j_call: TRBJ2-3; clone_size: -; d_call: -; v_call: TRBV19; cdr3_nt: TGTGCCAGTACCCCGGTTGGGGCCTCAGATACGCAGTATTTT; cdr3_aa: CASTPVGASDTQYF
j_call: TRBJ2-1; clone_size: -; d_call: TRBD2; v_call: TRBV30; cdr3_nt: TGTGCCTGGAGTGTAACTAGCGGGGGCCTCTACAATGAGCAGTTCTTC; cdr3_aa: CAWSVTSGGLYNEQFF
j_call: TRBJ2-7; clone_size: -; d_call: TRBD1; v_call: TRBV10-2; cdr3_nt: TGCGCCAGCAGCTCACCGGGACAGGGGGTCGAGCAGTACTTC; cdr3_aa: CASSSPGQGVEQYF
j_call: TRBJ1-1; clone_size: -; d_call: TRBD1; v_call: TRBV7-3; cdr3_nt: TGTGCCAGCAGCTTCGACAGGGACCAGAACACTGAAGCTTTCTTT; cdr3_aa: CASSFDRDQNTEAFF
j_call: TRBJ2-2; clone_size: -; d_call: -; v_call: TRBV21-1; cdr3_nt: TGTGCCAGCAGCAAATGGGACATTTCGAACACCGGGGAGCTGTTTTTT; cdr3_aa: CASSKWDISNTGELFF
j_call: TRBJ2-7; clone_size: -; d_call: TRBD1; v_call: TRBV4-3; cdr3_nt: TGCGCCAGCAGCCAAGATAGACAGGGTACCTACGAGCAGTACTTC; cdr3_aa: CASSQDRQGTYEQYF
j_call: TRBJ1-2; clone_size: -; d_call: TRBD1; v_call: TRBV5-5; cdr3_nt: TGTGCCAGCAGCCCCAACCCACCCGGACAGGCCTATGGCTACACCTTC; cdr3_aa: CASSPNPPGQAYGYTF
j_call: TRBJ2-1; clone_size: -; d_call: TRBD1; v_call: TRBV28; cdr3_nt: TGTGCCAGCAGTTTGGGGACAGCGAGCTCCTACAATGAGCAGTTCTTC; cdr3_aa: CASSLGTASSYNEQFF
j_call: TRBJ1-1; clone_size: few; d_call: -; v_call: TRBV4-2; cdr3_nt: TGTGCCAGCAGCCAGAGACAGGACCCCTTTATTGGGGCTTTCTTT; cdr3_aa: CASSQRQDPFIGAFF
j_call: TRBJ2-3; clone_size: -; d_call: -; v_call: TRBV6-5; cdr3_nt: TGTGCCAGCAGTTATGGGAGGAGACGCCAAGATACGCAGTATTTT; cdr3_aa: CASSYGRRRQDTQYF
j_call: TRBJ1-5; clone_size: -; d_call: -; v_call: TRBV11-2; cdr3_nt: TGTGCCAGCAGCTTAGACGGGGAGTCGGATCAGCCCCAGCATTTT; cdr3_aa: CASSLDGESDQPQHF
j_call: TRBJ1-4; clone_size: once; d_call: -; v_call: TRBV14; cdr3_nt: TGTGCCAGCAGCCAACAGGGCCTTAATGAAAAACTGTTTTTT; cdr3_aa: CASSQQGLNEKLFF
j_call: TRBJ2-4; clone_size: -; d_call: -; v_call: TRBV6-1; cdr3_nt: TGTGCCAGCAGTCCCGTGAGCGGAGGCAAAAACATTCAGTACTTC; cdr3_aa: CASSPVSGGKNIQYF
j_call: TRBJ2-5; clone_size: once; d_call: TRBD1; v_call: TRBV12-5; cdr3_nt: TGTGCTAGTGGTTTGGCAGGGGGTTTCGGAGAGACCCAGTACTTC; cdr3_aa: CASGLAGGFGETQYF
j_call: TRBJ2-1; clone_size: -; d_call: TRBD2; v_call: TRBV10-3; cdr3_nt: TGTGCCATCAATTCTCTAGCGGGGGGGGCTGATGAGCAGTTCTTC; cdr3_aa: CAINSLAGGADEQFF
j_call: TRBJ2-5; clone_size: -; d_call: TRBD2; v_call: TRBV5-1; cdr3_nt: TGCGCCAGCGCACTAGCGGGGGTGGATCAAGAGACCCAGTACTTC; cdr3_aa: CASALAGVDQETQYF
j_call: TRBJ2-2; clone_size: -; d_call: TRBD2; v_call: TRBV7-2; cdr3_nt: TGTGCCAGCAGCTTAAGCCTATTAGCGGGGGGGATGGCCGGGGAGCTGTTTTTT; cdr3_aa: CASSLSLLAGGMAGELFF
j_call: TRBJ2-5; clone_size: -; d_call: -; v_call: TRBV27; cdr3_nt: TGTGCCAGCAGTTTCGGGGGAACCCAAGAGACCCAGTACTTC; cdr3_aa: CASSFGGTQETQYF
j_call: TRBJ2-3; clone_size: -; d_call: -; v_call: TRBV4-1; cdr3_nt: TGCGCCAGCAGCCAAGATGGGTTTCTGAGGACAGATACGCAGTATTTT; cdr3_aa: CASSQDGFLRTDTQYF
j_call: TRBJ2-7; clone_size: -; d_call: -; v_call: TRBV7-2; cdr3_nt: TGTGCCAGCAGCTTAGTCACCTACGAGCAGTACTTC; cdr3_aa: CASSLVTYEQYF
j_call: TRBJ2-2; clone_size: -; d_call: TRBD2; v_call: TRBV2; cdr3_nt: TGTGCCAGCAACCCTAGCGGGGGGGCCGGGGAGCTGTTTTTT; cdr3_aa: CASNPSGGAGELFF
j_call: TRBJ2-1; clone_size: -; d_call: TRBD1; v_call: TRBV4-2; cdr3_nt: TGTGCCAGCAGCCAAGAGCCGGGGACAGGTAGCTACAATGAGCAGTTCTTC; cdr3_aa: CASSQEPGTGSYNEQFF
j_call: TRBJ1-2; clone_size: -; d_call: -; v_call: TRBV5-4; cdr3_nt: TGTGCCAGCAGCTCTCATGCCCGCCAGGCCGGCTACACCTTC; cdr3_aa: CASSSHARQAGYTF
j_call: TRBJ2-3; clone_size: few; d_call: TRBD2; v_call: TRBV5-4; cdr3_nt: TGTGCCAGCAGCTCCTTCACTAGCGGGGGGGCCGGTGGGATGACAGATACGCAGTATTTT; cdr3_aa: CASSSFTSGGAGGMTDTQYF
j_call: TRBJ1-4; clone_size: -; d_call: TRBD1; v_call: TRBV7-9; cdr3_nt: TGTTCCAGCAGCCTGGGACAGGGCGATGAAAAACTGTTTTTT; cdr3_aa: CSSSLGQGDEKLFF
j_call: TRBJ1-2; clone_size: -; d_call: -; v_call: TRBV11-2; cdr3_nt: TGTGCCAGCAGCCGGCAGGGTAACTATGGCTACACCTTC; cdr3_aa: CASSRQGNYGYTF
j_call: TRBJ2-7; clone_size: once; d_call: TRBD1; v_call: TRBV15; cdr3_nt: TGTGCCACCAGCGAAAACAGGGGTTACGAGCAGTACTTC; cdr3_aa: CATSENRGYEQYF
j_call: TRBJ2-3; clone_size: -; d_call: -; v_call: TRBV5-6; cdr3_nt: TGTGCCAGCAGCTTGTCACAGGTCGAGACAGATACGCAGTATTTT; cdr3_aa: CASSLSQVETDTQYF
j_call: TRBJ2-1; clone_size: -; d_call: -; v_call: TRBV30; cdr3_nt: TGTGCCTGGTACAGGGCCGAGCAGTTCTTC; cdr3_aa: CAWYRAEQFF
j_call: TRBJ1-1; clone_size: -; d_call: TRBD1; v_call: TRBV19; cdr3_nt: TGTGCCAGTAGTCGCCACGGGACAGGGGGTAACACTGAAGCTTTCTTT; cdr3_aa: CASSRHGTGGNTEAFF
j_call: TRBJ1-1; clone_size: -; d_call: TRBD1; v_call: TRBV28; cdr3_nt: TGTGCCATCCAGAAGCCAGGGGGGAAAGAAGCTTTCTTT; cdr3_aa: CAIQKPGGKEAFF
j_call: TRBJ1-5; clone_size: few; d_call: -; v_call: TRBV12-5; cdr3_nt: TGTGCTAGTGGTTTGTTGGCGAGGGCCCCGGATCAGCCCCAGCATTTT; cdr3_aa: CASGLLARAPDQPQHF
j_call: TRBJ2-7; clone_size: -; d_call: TRBD1; v_call: TRBV28; cdr3_nt: TGTGCCAGCAGCGCAGGGGGCTTGAGCTCCTACGAGCAGTACTTC; cdr3_aa: CASSAGGLSSYEQYF
j_call: TRBJ1-6; clone_size: -; d_call: -; v_call: TRBV6-1; cdr3_nt: TGTGCCAGCAGTGAACCCTTCCGACAGGCCGCTTCCTCACCCCTCAACTTT; cdr3_aa: CASSEPFRQAASSPLNF
j_call: TRBJ2-7; clone_size: once; d_call: -; v_call: TRBV7-3; cdr3_nt: TGTGCCAGCAGCTTAAATTTCGGTAACGAGCGGTACTTC; cdr3_aa: CASSLNFGNERYF